The present TCR beta chain was sequenced within a study of blood T cell repertoires in COVID-19. In the study overall: The cDNA or gDNA used as material had been derived from T cells, B-cell-depleted T cells, or PBMCs.

This CDR3 region has 14 residues. Sequencing used immunoSEQ multiplex PCR; TCRdb keeps in-frame clones, though not all of them. The data contain some 99,000 clones, approximately 82% of them singletons. J is TRBJ1-4 and V is TRBV12-2; the D segment call TRBD1 is taken from the table without a DNA check. TRBV12-2 is assigned pseudogene status. This receptor was identified in a woman older than 75 with active or convalescent COVID-19. Sequencing used peripheral blood. The CDR3 spells CASRLRLWAPKLFF. CDR3 nucleotides: TGTGCAAGTCGCTTACGTCTCTGGGCCCCTAAACTGTTTTTT.